The sequence of this TCR beta chain was determined in a study of blood T cell repertoires in COVID-19. Whole-study context: Donors in the United States, Italy and Spain gave samples during acute or convalescent COVID-19. PBMCs, B-cell-depleted T cells, or T cells were the source of the cDNA or gDNA that made up the material.

Source study methods: Quantification of nucleated cells was approximated via reference gene primer amplification. Measured with immunoSEQ multiplex PCR; TCRdb has only the in-frame clones, and not every one. Clone size and V and J calls were adopted from that table, with D and trimming inferred from the DNA. The data contain about 270,000 clones, over 80% of them singletons. Everyone who took part was roughly 18 to 89 years old, and they came from 24 US areas. Trimming at V came to 4 bases and at J to 2 bases, leaving 5 bases not matched to a gene. There are 15 residues in the CDR3. The germline CDR1 and CDR2 sequences are SGHRS and YFSETQ.

The source is a woman younger than 45 with acute COVID-19. The rearrangement joins TRBV5-1 to TRBJ2-1; 8 positions agree with TRBD1. Sequencing input: PBMCs or T cells enriched from blood (not recorded which). CDR3 loop: CASSLNRGAYNEQFF. The CDR3 nucleotides read TGCGCCAGCAGCCTTAACAGGGGGGCCTACAATGAGCAGTTCTTC.